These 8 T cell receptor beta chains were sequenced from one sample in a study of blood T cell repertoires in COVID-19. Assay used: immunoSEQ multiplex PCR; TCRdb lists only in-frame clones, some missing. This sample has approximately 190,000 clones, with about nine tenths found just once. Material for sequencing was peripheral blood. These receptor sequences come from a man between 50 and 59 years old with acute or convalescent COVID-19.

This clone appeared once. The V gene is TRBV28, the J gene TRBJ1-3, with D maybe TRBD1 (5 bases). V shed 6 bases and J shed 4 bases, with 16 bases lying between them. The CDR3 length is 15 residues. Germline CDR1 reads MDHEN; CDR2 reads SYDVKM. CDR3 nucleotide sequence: TGTGCCAGCAGCCATCACTCGGACATCGGAAACACCATATATTTT. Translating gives CASSHHSDIGNTIYF.

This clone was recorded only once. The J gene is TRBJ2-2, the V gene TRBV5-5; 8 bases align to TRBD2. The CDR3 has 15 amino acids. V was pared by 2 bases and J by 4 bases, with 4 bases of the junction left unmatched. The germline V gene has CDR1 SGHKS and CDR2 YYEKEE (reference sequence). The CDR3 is CASSFSGATTGELFF. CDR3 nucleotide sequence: TGTGCCAGCAGCTTTAGCGGGGCCACCACCGGGGAGCTGTTTTTT.

CDR3 coding DNA: TGCAGCGTTGAAGGAACTAGCGGGGGGGCGACCAATGAGCAGTTCTTC. This gives the protein CSVEGTSGGATNEQFF. This chain connects TRBV29-1 to TRBJ2-1; 13 bases are shared with TRBD2. The V and J ends lost 1 base and 6 bases, in that order; junction bases with no gene match: 6. The germline CDR1 and CDR2 sequences are SQVTM and ANQGSEA. This CDR3 is built from 16 residues.

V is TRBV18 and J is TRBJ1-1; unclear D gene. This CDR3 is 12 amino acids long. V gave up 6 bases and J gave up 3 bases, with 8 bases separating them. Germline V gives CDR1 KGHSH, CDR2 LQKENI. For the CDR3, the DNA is TGTGCCAGCTCGCGAGCGGACACTGAAGCTTTCTTT. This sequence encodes CASSRADTEAFF.

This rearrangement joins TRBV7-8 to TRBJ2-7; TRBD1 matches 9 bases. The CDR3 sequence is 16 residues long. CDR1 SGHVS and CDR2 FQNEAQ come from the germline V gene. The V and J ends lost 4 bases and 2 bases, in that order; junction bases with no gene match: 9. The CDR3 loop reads CASSSRAGTGPYEQYF. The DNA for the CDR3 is TGTGCCAGCAGCTCACGCGCCGGGACAGGGCCCTACGAGCAGTACTTC.

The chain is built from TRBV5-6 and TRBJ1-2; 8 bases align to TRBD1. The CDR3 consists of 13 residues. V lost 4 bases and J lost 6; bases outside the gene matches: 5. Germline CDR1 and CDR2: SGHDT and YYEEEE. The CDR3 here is CASSKSGGHGYTF. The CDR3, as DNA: TGTGCCAGCAGCAAATCAGGGGGCCATGGCTACACCTTC. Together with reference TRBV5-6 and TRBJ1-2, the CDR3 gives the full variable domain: DAGVTQSPTHLIKTRGQQVTLRCSPKSGHDTVSWYQQALGQGPQFIFQYYEEEERQRGNFPDRFSGHQFPNYSSELNVNALLLGDSALYLCASSKSGGHGYTFGSGTRLTVV.

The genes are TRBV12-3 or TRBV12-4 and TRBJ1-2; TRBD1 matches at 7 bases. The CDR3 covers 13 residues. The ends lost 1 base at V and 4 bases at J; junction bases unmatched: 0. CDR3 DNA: TGTGCCAGCAGTTTAGACAGGGGCTATGGCTACACCTTC. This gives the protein CASSLDRGYGYTF.

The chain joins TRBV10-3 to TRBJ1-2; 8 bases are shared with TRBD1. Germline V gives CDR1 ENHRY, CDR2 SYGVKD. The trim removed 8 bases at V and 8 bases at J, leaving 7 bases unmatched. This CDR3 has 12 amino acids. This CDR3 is CAIRDRLGGYTF. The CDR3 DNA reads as TGTGCCATCCGGGACAGGTTGGGCGGCTACACCTTC.